This entry describes one T cell receptor beta chain. The data were taken from a study of blood T cell repertoires in COVID-19. Study background: The cDNA or gDNA used as material had been derived from T cells, B-cell-depleted T cells, or PBMCs.

The germline CDR1 and CDR2 sequences are GTSNPN and SVGIG (reference sequence). This CDR3 has 13 residues. The V gene lost 2 bases and the J gene lost 1 base, with 8 bases spanning the gap. In the original analysis: The assay estimated nucleated cells by amplifying reference gene primers. Measured with immunoSEQ multiplex PCR; TCRdb has only the in-frame clones, and not every one. Clone size and V and J calls were adopted from that table, with D and trimming inferred from the DNA. The table records approximately 250,000 clones, roughly 89% of them present only once. Donors were grouped by their self-reported clinical history. In Cohort 3, a recovered donor had either two negative PCRs, clearance, or symptom resolution.

Sequencing was done on a sample of PBMCs or T cells enriched from blood (not recorded which). The TCR comes from a woman between 25 and 40 years old who had recovered from COVID-19. The gene calls are TRBV30 and TRBJ1-1, with D unclear. The CDR3 DNA reads as TGTGCCTGGAGTCCCGGTCCGAACACTGAAGCTTTCTTT. Translation: CAWSPGPNTEAFF.